This TCR beta chain was identified during a study of CD8+CD57+ T cells in acquired aplastic anemia. It was patients with CD8+CD57+ cell expansion by flow cytometry who were chosen for sequencing. This CDR3 region has 13 residues. From germline, CDR1 is SGHVS and CDR2 FQNEAQ. With 5 bases removed from V and 2 bases from J, the gap between germline ends came to 9 bases. This clonotype occurred many times. The use of genomic DNA as template underpinned the TCR beta VDJ and CDR3 profiling. TCRdb re-derived calls from the reads in MiXCR, one entry per CDR3 protein. The top ten clones hold around a third of a sample with about 150,000 distinct CDR3 sequences, about 50% of them seen once.

This receptor was taken from a human donor with aplastic anemia. Sequencing was performed on sorted CD4+, CD8+, or CD8+CD57+ T cells (not recorded which) from PBMCs. The V gene is TRBV7-8, the J gene TRBJ2-5; D remains unclear. Written as DNA, the CDR3 is TGTGCCAGCAGCCCTCGGGCTCAAGAGACCCAGTACTTC. This translates into CASSPRAQETQYF.